This T cell receptor beta chain was captured by sequencing in a study of shared clonotypes between healthy human individuals. Overall study findings and caveats: Naive CD4 clonotypes overlapped across a handful of donors at roughly 5%. Rarefaction showed that sequencing of sorted subsets was incomplete (despite large depth). Non-shared clonotypes had lower generation probabilities than clonotypes shared by all four sorted-subset donors.

Regarding this clone: Antigen specificity is unknown.

The V gene end was trimmed by 5 bases and the J gene end by 5 bases; junction bases not matched to a gene: 9. Per germline, CDR1 MNHNS and CDR2 SASEGT. This CDR3 has 15 residues. The protocol was immunoSEQ multiplex PCR, while the TCRdb copy is restricted to in-frame clones and leaves out a portion. The sample gives under 2,500,000 clones, under 97% of which show up once; roughly 0.13% is in the top ten. The authors divided CD4+ cells into CD45RA+ naive and CD45RA-negative memory subsets. Sequencing input: naive CD4+ T cells sorted from blood. Subset defined: CD45RA+ positively selected. This chain joins TRBV6-1 and TRBJ2-7; 10 bases agree with TRBD1. The sequence derives from a young man in good health. CDR3 protein: CASSTPGQGFHEQYF. The CDR3 bases are TGTGCCAGCAGTACCCCGGGACAGGGGTTCCACGAGCAGTACTTC.